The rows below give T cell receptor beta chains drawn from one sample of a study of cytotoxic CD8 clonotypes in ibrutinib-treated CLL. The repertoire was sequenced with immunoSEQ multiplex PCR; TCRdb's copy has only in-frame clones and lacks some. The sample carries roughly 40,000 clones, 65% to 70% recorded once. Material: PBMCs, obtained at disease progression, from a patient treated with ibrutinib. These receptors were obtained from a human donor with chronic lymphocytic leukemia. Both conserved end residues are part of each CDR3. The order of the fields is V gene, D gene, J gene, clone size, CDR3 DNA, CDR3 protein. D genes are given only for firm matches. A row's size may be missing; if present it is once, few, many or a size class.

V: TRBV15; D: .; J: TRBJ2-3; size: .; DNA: TGTGCCACCAGCAGAGACCTCTTAGCCACAGATACGCAGTATTTT; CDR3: CATSRDLLATDTQYF
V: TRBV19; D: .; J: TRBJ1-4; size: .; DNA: TGTGCCAGTAGTATAGAAAGGGCCGCGGGATCGGGCGAAAAACTGTTTTTT; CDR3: CASSIERAAGSGEKLFF
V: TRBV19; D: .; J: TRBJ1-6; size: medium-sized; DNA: TGTGCCAGTAGTATCGGCCAGATTGGTTCACCCCTCCACTTT; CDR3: CASSIGQIGSPLHF
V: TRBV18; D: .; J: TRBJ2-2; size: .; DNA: TGTGCCAGCAAACCCAAGGGGGATACCGGGGAGCTGTTTTTT; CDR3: CASKPKGDTGELFF
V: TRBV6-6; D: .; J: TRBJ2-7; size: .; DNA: TGTGCCAGCAGTCCGGACGGCCACTCCTACGAGCAGTACTTC; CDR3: CASSPDGHSYEQYF
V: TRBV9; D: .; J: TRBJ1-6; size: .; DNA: TGTGCCAGCAGCGTAGCGGGAGGGGCTAGTTCACCCCTCCACTTT; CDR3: CASSVAGGASSPLHF
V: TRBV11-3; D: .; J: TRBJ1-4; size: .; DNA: TGTGCCAGCAGCTTAGTACCACCGAGGGGAACTAATGAAAAACTGTTTTTT; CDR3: CASSLVPPRGTNEKLFF
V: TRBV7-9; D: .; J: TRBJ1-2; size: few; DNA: TGTGCCAGCAGCTTAGCGCTATTGGCAACCCCTGGCGGCTATGGCTACACCTTC; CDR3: CASSLALLATPGGYGYTF
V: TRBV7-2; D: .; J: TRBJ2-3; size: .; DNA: TGTGCCAGCAGCCGGGGGGCGATGGATACGCAGTATTTT; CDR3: CASSRGAMDTQYF
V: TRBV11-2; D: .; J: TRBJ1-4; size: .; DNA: TGTGCCAGCAGCTTCCAGGATAATGAAAAACTGTTTTTT; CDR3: CASSFQDNEKLFF
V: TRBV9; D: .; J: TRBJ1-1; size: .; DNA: TGTGCCAGCAGCGTAGCCGGGGTAAAGGGTACTGAAGCTTTCTTT; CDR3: CASSVAGVKGTEAFF
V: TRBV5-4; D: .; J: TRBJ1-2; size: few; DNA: TGTGCCAGCAGCGGGGACGTCAATTATCGCTACACCTTC; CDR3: CASSGDVNYRYTF
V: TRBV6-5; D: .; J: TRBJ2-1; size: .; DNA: TGTGCCACCTCAACAGCTAGAGGATACAATGAGCAGTTCTTC; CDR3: CATSTARGYNEQFF
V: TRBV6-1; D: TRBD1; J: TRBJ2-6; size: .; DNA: TGTGCCAGCAGGACAGGGTCGTCTGGGGCCAACGTCCTGACTTTC; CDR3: CASRTGSSGANVLTF
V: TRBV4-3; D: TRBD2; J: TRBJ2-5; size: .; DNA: TGCGCCAGCAGCCAAGGACTAGCGGGAGCAACCCAGTACTTC; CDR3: CASSQGLAGATQYF
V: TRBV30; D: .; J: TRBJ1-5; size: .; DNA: TGTGCCTGTGGCGTTGAACAGCCCCAGCATTTT; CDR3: CACGVEQPQHF
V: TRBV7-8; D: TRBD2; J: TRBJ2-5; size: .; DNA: TGTGCCAGCAGCTCCGAAGCGGGACGGGCCCAGTACTTC; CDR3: CASSSEAGRAQYF
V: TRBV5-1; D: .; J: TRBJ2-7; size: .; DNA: TGCGCCAGCAGCTTGGCGACAATCTCCTACGAGCAGTACTTC; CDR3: CASSLATISYEQYF
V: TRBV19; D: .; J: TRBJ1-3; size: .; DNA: TGTGCCAGTAGTATTGGTCGCACGGGAAACACCATATATTTT; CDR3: CASSIGRTGNTIYF
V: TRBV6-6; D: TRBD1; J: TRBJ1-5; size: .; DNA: TGTGCCAGCAGTTACGTCGGGACAGGGAATCAGCCCCAGCATTTT; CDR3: CASSYVGTGNQPQHF
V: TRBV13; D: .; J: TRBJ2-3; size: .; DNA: TGTGCCAGCAGCTCCGCTACGAGCCGAGATACGCAGTATTTT; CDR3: CASSSATSRDTQYF
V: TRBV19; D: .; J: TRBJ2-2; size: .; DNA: TGTGCCAGTAGCCGAGTAAACCTCGGGGAGCTGTTTTTT; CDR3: CASSRVNLGELFF
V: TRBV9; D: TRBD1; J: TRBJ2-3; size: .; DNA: TGTGCCAGCAGCGGACAGGGGCAGGGCACAGATACGCAGTATTTT; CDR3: CASSGQGQGTDTQYF
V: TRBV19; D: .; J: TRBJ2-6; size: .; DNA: TGTGCCAGTAGTATCGCAATCGCCAACGTCCTGACTTTC; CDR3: CASSIAIANVLTF
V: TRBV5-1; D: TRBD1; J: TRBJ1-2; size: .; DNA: TGCGCCAGCAGCTTTCTAACCGGGACAGGGTCTGGCTACACCTTC; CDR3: CASSFLTGTGSGYTF
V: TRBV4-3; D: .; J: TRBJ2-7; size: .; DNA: TGCGCCAGCAGCCAAGAGAGGACTGTCTCCTACGAGCAGTACTTC; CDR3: CASSQERTVSYEQYF
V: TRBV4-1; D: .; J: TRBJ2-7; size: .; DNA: TGCGCCAGCAGCCCCTGGGATGAAACCTACGAGCAGTACTTC; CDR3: CASSPWDETYEQYF
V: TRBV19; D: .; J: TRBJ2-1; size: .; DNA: TGTGCCAGTAGTTTCCGGGAACGGTACAATGAGCAGTTCTTC; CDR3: CASSFRERYNEQFF
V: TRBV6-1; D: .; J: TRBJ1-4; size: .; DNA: TGTGCCAGCGCTCCAACTAATGAAAAACTGTTTTTT; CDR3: CASAPTNEKLFF
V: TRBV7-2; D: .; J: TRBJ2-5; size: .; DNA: TGTGCCAGCAGCAACCAAGAGACCCAGTACTTC; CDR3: CASSNQETQYF
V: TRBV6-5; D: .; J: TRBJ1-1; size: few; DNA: TGTGCCAGCAGTTATTTTACTGAAGCTTTCTTT; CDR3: CASSYFTEAFF
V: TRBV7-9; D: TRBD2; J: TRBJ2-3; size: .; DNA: TGTGCCAGCACCCAAGAATGGACTAGCACATCAGATACGCAGTATTTT; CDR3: CASTQEWTSTSDTQYF
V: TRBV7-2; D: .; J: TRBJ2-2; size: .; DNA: TGTGCCAGCAGCTTAAGGTCGACCGGGGAGCTGTTTTTT; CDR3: CASSLRSTGELFF
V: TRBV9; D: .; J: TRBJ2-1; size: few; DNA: TGTGCCAGCAGCCCTAGGTTAGCGGCTTCCAATGAGCAGTTCTTC; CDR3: CASSPRLAASNEQFF
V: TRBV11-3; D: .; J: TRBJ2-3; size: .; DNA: TGTGCCAGCAGCCCACCTCCACTAGATCCTACGACAGATACGCAGTATTTT; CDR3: CASSPPPLDPTTDTQYF
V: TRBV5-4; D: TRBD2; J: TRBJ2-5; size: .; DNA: TGTGCCAGCAGCCCTAGCGGGAGAGGGGGGCAAGAGACCCAGTACTTC; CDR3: CASSPSGRGGQETQYF
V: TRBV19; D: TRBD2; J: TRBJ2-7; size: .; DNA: TGTGCCAGTAGTATAGGGTTCCGGACTAGCGGGACCTTCCAGACCTACGAGCAGTACTTC; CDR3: CASSIGFRTSGTFQTYEQYF
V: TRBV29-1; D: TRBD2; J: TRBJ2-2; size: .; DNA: TGCAGCGCAGGGACTACCCCGAACACCGGGGAGCTGTTTTTT; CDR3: CSAGTTPNTGELFF
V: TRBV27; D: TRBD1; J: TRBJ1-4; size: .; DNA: TGTGCCAGCAGTTCCGGACAGGGGGCGCGAAATGAAAAACTGTTTTTT; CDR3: CASSSGQGARNEKLFF
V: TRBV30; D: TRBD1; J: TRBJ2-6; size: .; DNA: TGTGCCTGGAAGAATACAGGGGCTGGGGCCAACGTCCTGACTTTC; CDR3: CAWKNTGAGANVLTF
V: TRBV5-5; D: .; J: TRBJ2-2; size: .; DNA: TGTGCCAGCAGTTTACACAGGTTACCCACCGGGGAGCTGTTTTTT; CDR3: CASSLHRLPTGELFF
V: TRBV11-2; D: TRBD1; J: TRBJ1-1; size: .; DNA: TGTGCCAGCAGCACACGACAGGGGGGTGAAGCTTTCTTT; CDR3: CASSTRQGGEAFF
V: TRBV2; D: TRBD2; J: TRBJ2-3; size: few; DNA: TGTGCCAGCAGTCTACGGCCCAATAGCGGGAGGGCCACAGATACGCAGTATTTT; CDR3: CASSLRPNSGRATDTQYF
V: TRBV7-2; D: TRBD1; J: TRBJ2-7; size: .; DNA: TGTGCCAGCAGCCACCGGGACAGGGAACGCGAGCAGTACTTC; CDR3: CASSHRDREREQYF
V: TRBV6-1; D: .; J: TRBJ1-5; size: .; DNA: TGTGCCAGCAGTGATATGTTCGGCCCCAATCAGCCCCAGCATTTT; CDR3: CASSDMFGPNQPQHF